The 12 T cell receptor beta chains below all came from one sample that was sequenced in a study of blood T cell repertoires in COVID-19. Data came from immunoSEQ multiplex PCR; TCRdb stores just in-frame clones and leaves some out. Of about 210,000 clones in the sample, 80% to 90% were seen once. Sequenced material: peripheral blood. These receptors came from a middle-aged man with acute or convalescent COVID-19.

CDR3 coding DNA: TGCAGTGCTAGTACTAGCGGGAGGGTAGATACGCAGTATTTT. It is translated as CSASTSGRVDTQYF. The chain links TRBV20-1 to TRBJ2-3; 13 nucleotides align to TRBD2. Germline CDR1 and CDR2: DFQATT and SNEGSKA (reference sequence). This CDR3 comprises 14 residues. V gave up 3 bases and J gave up 5 bases; unmatched junction bases: 2.

The gene calls are TRBV2 and TRBJ1-5, with D unclear. There are 13 residues in the CDR3. Trimming left V 4 bases short and J 5 bases short, with 9 bases between. Germline CDR1 and CDR2: SNHLY and FYNNEI. DNA for the CDR3: TGTGCCAGCAGTGTTTCAGGTTATCAGCCCCAGCATTTT. It specifies CASSVSGYQPQHF.

The J gene is TRBJ2-3, the V gene TRBV11-2; D is perhaps TRBD2 (5 bases). This CDR3 has 17 amino acids. Looked up from germline, CDR1 is SGHAT and CDR2 is FQNNGV. V lost 3 bases to trimming and J lost 0 bases, with 16 bases between them. Here the CDR3 reads CASSFRGAELSTDTQYF. The DNA of the CDR3 is TGTGCCAGCAGCTTCAGAGGAGCGGAACTTAGCACAGATACGCAGTATTTT.

V usage is TRBV30 and J usage is TRBJ2-6; D is possibly TRBD1 (6 bases). This CDR3 spans 16 amino acids. Germline V gene sequence: CDR1 GTSNPN, CDR2 SVGIG (reference sequence). The V end lost 2 bases, the J end lost 0 bases, and 11 bases lay between the germline ends. The CDR3 DNA follows: TGTGCCTGGAGTAGGGGGACGAACTCTGGGGCCAACGTCCTGACTTTC. Protein product: CAWSRGTNSGANVLTF.

V gene TRBV10-3 combines with J gene TRBJ2-2; D ambiguous. V was shortened by 4 bases and J by 4 bases, with 4 bases between the two germline ends. Per the germline V gene, CDR1 is ENHRY and CDR2 is SYGVKD. This CDR3 comprises 12 residues. The CDR3 DNA sequence: TGTGCCATCAGTGGGAGCACCGGGGAGCTGTTTTTT. Its protein product is CAISGSTGELFF.

The chain has TRBV6-6 and TRBJ1-2; 10 positions match TRBD1. The CDR3 covers 14 residues. The V and J ends lost 3 bases and 3 bases, in that order; junction bases with no gene match: 1. Germline-derived CDR1 and CDR2 are MNHNY and SVGAGI (reference sequence). The CDR3 coding sequence is TGTGCCAGCAGTTATGACAGGGGGCACTATGGCTACACCTTC. Translated: CASSYDRGHYGYTF.

This clone is a singleton in its sample. The chain carries TRBV13 and TRBJ2-1; 10 nucleotides line up with TRBD2. Germline CDR1 is PRHDT and CDR2 is FYEKMQ (reference sequence). The CDR3 has 16 amino acids. V was pared by 5 bases and J by 7 bases, with 11 bases of the junction left unmatched. The CDR3 DNA is TGTGCCAGCAGCCGTTATCGCTTAGCGGGAGGAAATGAGCAGTTCTTC. Encoded protein: CASSRYRLAGGNEQFF.

The rearrangement uses TRBV9 and TRBJ2-5; a weak D match, TRBD2 (8 bases). This CDR3 is built from 16 residues. Germline V lookup: CDR1 SGDLS, CDR2 YYNGEE. Trimming pared 0 bases from V and 5 bases from J, leaving 17 bases between. The CDR3 nucleotides are TGTGCCAGCAGCGTAGGGTCCTCGGGAGGGGGCGAGACCCAGTACTTC. Translating gives CASSVGSSGGGETQYF.

This clone occurred once. The rearrangement joins TRBV30 to TRBJ2-1; possible D gene TRBD1, 6 bases. Trimming pared 8 bases from V and 1 base from J, leaving 9 bases between. Germline V gene data show CDR1 as GTSNPN and CDR2 as SVGIG (reference sequence). The CDR3 length is 12 residues. As DNA, the CDR3 is TGTGCCGTCCAGGGGTCCTACAATGAGCAGTTCTTC. This encodes CAVQGSYNEQFF.

The chain combines TRBV28 with TRBJ1-6, with unresolved D. This CDR3 is 13 amino acids long. Trimming left V 6 bases short and J 6 bases short, with 9 bases between. Germline CDR1 MDHEN, CDR2 SYDVKM. The CDR3 loop reads CASRRTVNSPLHF. In nucleotides, the CDR3 is TGTGCCAGCAGGCGAACCGTTAATTCACCCCTCCACTTT. The full variable domain, with the rest looked up from reference TRBV28 and TRBJ1-6, is DVKVTQSSRYLVKRTGEKVFLECVQDMDHENMFWYRQDPGLGLRLIYFSYDVKMKEKGDIPEGYSVSREKKERFSLILESASTNQTSMYLCASRRTVNSPLHFGNGTRLTVT.

The chain carries TRBV7-9 and TRBJ1-1; D unresolved. Looked up from germline, CDR1 is SEHNR and CDR2 is FQNEAQ (reference sequence). CDR3 size: 14 residues. Deletions cut 8 bases from V and 2 bases from J, with 15 bases between. CDR3 nucleotides: TGTGCCAGCGAAGACATTGACCTAAACACTGAAGCTTTCTTT. It codes for CASEDIDLNTEAFF.

The chain couples TRBV12-3 or TRBV12-4 to TRBJ1-5; D is possibly TRBD1 (6 bases). The CDR3 sequence is 13 residues long. V was clipped by 5 bases and J by 6 bases, with 11 bases between them. The CDR3 loop is CASSMTGGQPQHF. The CDR3 nucleotides read TGTGCCAGCAGTATGACAGGAGGTCAGCCCCAGCATTTT.